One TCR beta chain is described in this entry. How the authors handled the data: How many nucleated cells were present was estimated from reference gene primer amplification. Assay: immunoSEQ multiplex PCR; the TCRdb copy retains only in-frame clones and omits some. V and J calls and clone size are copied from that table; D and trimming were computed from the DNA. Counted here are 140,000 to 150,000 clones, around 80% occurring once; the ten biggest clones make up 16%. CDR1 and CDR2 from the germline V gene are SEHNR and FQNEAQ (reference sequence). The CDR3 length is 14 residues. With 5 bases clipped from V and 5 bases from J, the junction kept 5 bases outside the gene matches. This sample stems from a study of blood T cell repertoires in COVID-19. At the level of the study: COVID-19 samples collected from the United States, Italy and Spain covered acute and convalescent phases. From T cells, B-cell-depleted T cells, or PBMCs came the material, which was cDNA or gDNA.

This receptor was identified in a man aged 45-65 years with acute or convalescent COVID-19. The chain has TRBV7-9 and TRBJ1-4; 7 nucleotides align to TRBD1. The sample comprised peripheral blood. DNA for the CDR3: TGTGCCAGCAGCAAGACAGGGTTGAATGAAAAACTGTTTTTT. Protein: CASSKTGLNEKLFF.